A selection of T cell receptor beta chains follows, all from one sample in a study of cytomegalovirus exposure and HLA in healthy donors. Here immunoSEQ multiplex PCR was the method, and the copy in TCRdb shows in-frame clones only, minus some. Of more than 130,000 clones in the sample, around 78% were seen once. Sequencing was carried out using PBMCs. Receptors were obtained from a male donor in good health and CMV-seronegative. Each CDR3 is given with its conserved first and last residue. Fields, in order: V gene, clone size, J gene, D gene, CDR3 protein, CDR3 DNA. D genes are given only for firm matches. A clone size is listed for some rows: how often the clone was seen (once, few, many), or a class if it is expanded.

TRBV7-2,.,TRBJ2-1,.,CASSLRDFPFF,TGTGCCAGCAGCTTAAGGGACTTCCCTTTCTTC
TRBV4-1,.,TRBJ2-1,.,CASSQEGTVSSYNEQFF,TGCGCCAGCAGCCAAGAAGGGACTGTGAGCTCCTACAATGAGCAGTTCTTC
TRBV11-3,.,TRBJ1-2,.,CASSQDLMGSAYGYTF,TGTGCCAGCAGCCAGGATTTGATGGGTAGCGCTTATGGCTACACCTTC
TRBV30,.,TRBJ1-1,.,CAWSLERIPRGTEAFF,TGTGCCTGGAGCCTCGAACGGATCCCTCGGGGCACTGAAGCTTTCTTT
TRBV30,few,TRBJ1-1,TRBD1,CAWRGTGGRAFF,TGTGCCTGGAGGGGGACAGGGGGCAGGGCTTTCTTT
TRBV6-6,.,TRBJ2-7,TRBD1,CASSYVGTGTYEQYF,TGTGCCAGCAGTTACGTAGGGACAGGGACCTACGAGCAGTACTTC
TRBV29-1,.,TRBJ1-1,.,CSVHSGALDTEAFF,TGCAGCGTTCATTCAGGGGCTTTGGACACTGAAGCTTTCTTT
TRBV4-2,once,TRBJ2-3,.,CASSQLRQVADTQYF,TGTGCCAGCAGCCAACTCAGGCAGGTCGCAGATACGCAGTATTTT
TRBV6-5,.,TRBJ2-5,.,CASSKTGIMETQYF,TGTGCCAGCAGTAAGACAGGAATCATGGAGACCCAGTACTTC
TRBV13,.,TRBJ2-3,TRBD2,CASSLILAGGRDTQYF,TGTGCCAGCAGCCTGATCCTAGCGGGGGGGCGTGATACGCAGTATTTT
TRBV12-5,few,TRBJ1-1,TRBD1,CASGLGTGNTEAFF,TGTGCTAGTGGACTCGGGACAGGGAACACTGAAGCTTTCTTT
TRBV30,.,TRBJ1-4,TRBD1,CAWSRDSNEKLFF,TGTGCCTGGAGTCGGGACAGTAATGAAAAACTGTTTTTT
TRBV7-9,.,TRBJ2-7,.,CASRPDSYEQYF,TGTGCCAGCAGACCCGACAGCTACGAGCAGTACTTC
TRBV7-9,.,TRBJ2-3,.,CASSLQLALITDTQYF,TGTGCCAGCAGCTTACAACTAGCCCTAATCACAGATACGCAGTATTTT
TRBV6-5,.,TRBJ1-1,.,CASSPDPGQSTEAFF,TGTGCCAGCAGTCCAGACCCGGGACAATCCACTGAAGCTTTCTTT
TRBV7-8,.,TRBJ2-3,.,CASSLYVQATGDTQYF,TGTGCCAGCAGCTTATATGTGCAAGCTACAGGAGATACGCAGTATTTT
TRBV28,.,TRBJ2-4,TRBD1,CASGGQGRAKNIQYF,TGTGCCAGCGGGGGACAGGGGCGAGCCAAAAACATTCAGTACTTC
TRBV4-2,few,TRBJ2-7,TRBD1,CASSRGTGVGSYEQYF,TGTGCCAGCAGCCGGGGGACAGGGGTGGGTTCCTACGAGCAGTACTTC
TRBV27,.,TRBJ1-2,TRBD1,CASSPDPDRVRGYTF,TGTGCCAGCAGTCCCGACCCGGACAGGGTAAGGGGCTACACCTTC
TRBV10-2,.,TRBJ2-5,TRBD1,CASMTGGPQETQYF,TGCGCCAGCATGACAGGGGGCCCTCAAGAGACCCAGTACTTC
TRBV5-1,.,TRBJ2-7,.,CASRSDRTSDEQYF,TGCGCCAGCAGGTCAGACCGCACAAGCGACGAGCAGTACTTC
TRBV20-1,.,TRBJ1-1,.,CSATPAGGGFF,TGCAGTGCTACCCCTGCCGGGGGAGGTTTCTTT
TRBV2,.,TRBJ1-2,TRBD1,CASSAGQEFLGYTF,TGTGCCAGCAGTGCGGGACAGGAGTTTCTTGGCTACACCTTC
TRBV7-2,.,TRBJ2-7,TRBD1,CASSSPGQGSYEQYF,TGTGCCAGCAGCTCACCGGGACAGGGTTCCTACGAGCAGTACTTC
TRBV18,.,TRBJ1-5,.,CASSYRDDNQPQHF,TGTGCCAGCTCATACAGGGATGACAATCAGCCCCAGCATTTT
TRBV27,.,TRBJ2-2,.,CASSLQLSGGWNTGELFF,TGTGCCAGCAGTTTACAGCTGTCAGGGGGGTGGAACACCGGGGAGCTGTTTTTT
TRBV7-3,.,TRBJ2-1,TRBD2,CASSTSGFNEQFF,TGTGCCAGCAGCACTAGCGGGTTCAATGAGCAGTTCTTC
TRBV6-5,.,TRBJ1-5,.,CASSYSYRQAQHF,TGTGCCAGCAGTTACTCGTACAGGCAGGCCCAGCATTTT
TRBV9,few,TRBJ2-2,.,CASSVAGKRGELFF,TGTGCCAGCAGCGTAGCAGGGAAAAGAGGGGAGCTGTTTTTT
TRBV6-6,.,TRBJ1-1,TRBD1,CASSRRTGGTEAFF,TGTGCCAGCAGTCGGAGGACAGGGGGCACTGAAGCTTTCTTT
TRBV6-5,.,TRBJ1-2,.,CASSYSGRLNYGYTF,TGTGCCAGCAGTTACTCGGGCAGATTGAACTATGGCTACACCTTC
TRBV19,.,TRBJ2-1,.,CASSIYRAYEQFF,TGTGCCAGTAGTATATACAGGGCCTATGAGCAGTTCTTC
TRBV7-9,.,TRBJ2-7,.,CASSFRDSYEQYF,TGTGCCAGCAGCTTCCGAGACTCCTACGAGCAGTACTTC
TRBV15,.,TRBJ2-1,TRBD2,CATSRASGGSEQFF,TGTGCCACCAGCAGAGCTAGCGGGGGCAGTGAGCAGTTCTTC
TRBV7-6,.,TRBJ2-2,TRBD1,CASSFSGQGAGELFF,TGTGCCAGCAGCTTTTCGGGACAGGGGGCCGGGGAGCTGTTTTTT
TRBV5-4,.,TRBJ2-6,TRBD2,CASSLAGGNSGANVLTF,TGTGCCAGCAGCTTGGCGGGGGGGAACTCTGGGGCCAACGTCCTGACTTTC
TRBV30,once,TRBJ1-1,.,CAWTQGMNTEAFF,TGTGCCTGGACCCAGGGAATGAACACTGAAGCTTTCTTT
TRBV5-1,.,TRBJ1-1,.,CASSRTGGGFTEAFF,TGCGCCAGCAGCCGGACGGGGGGTGGATTCACTGAAGCTTTCTTT
TRBV4-1,few,TRBJ1-5,TRBD1,CASSQTFLGQRNQPQHF,TGCGCCAGCAGCCAAACCTTCTTGGGACAGCGCAATCAGCCCCAGCATTTT
TRBV6-5,.,TRBJ2-7,TRBD2,CASSGRGAGGYEQYF,TGTGCCAGCAGCGGGCGGGGAGCGGGAGGATACGAGCAGTACTTC
TRBV19,few,TRBJ1-3,.,CASSTALGHLSSGNTIYF,TGTGCCAGTAGTACCGCTTTGGGACACCTTAGCTCTGGAAACACCATATATTTT
TRBV5-4,.,TRBJ1-4,.,CASSLRRGSEKLFF,TGTGCCAGCAGCTTGCGGCGGGGGTCAGAAAAACTGTTTTTT
TRBV6-5,.,TRBJ2-7,.,CASSYFGGWGEQYF,TGTGCCAGCAGTTACTTCGGAGGGTGGGGAGAGCAGTACTTC
TRBV10-2,.,TRBJ1-2,.,CASSLDRPYGYTF,TGCGCCAGCAGTTTAGACAGGCCCTATGGCTACACCTTC
TRBV6-9,.,TRBJ2-3,TRBD2,CASSPTSGRVARHWDTQYF,TGTGCCAGCAGCCCGACTAGCGGGAGGGTAGCGCGGCATTGGGATACGCAGTATTTT
TRBV30,few,TRBJ2-7,TRBD2,CASTSGSYEQYF,TGTGCCTCTACTAGCGGGAGTTACGAGCAGTACTTC
TRBV18,.,TRBJ1-2,TRBD1,CASSPAGGSYGYTF,TGTGCCAGCTCACCGGCAGGGGGCTCATATGGCTACACCTTC
TRBV4-2,.,TRBJ1-3,.,CASSQQSAGDNGNTIYF,TGTGCCAGCAGCCAACAGTCAGCAGGGGATAATGGAAACACCATATATTTT
TRBV6-7,.,TRBJ2-7,TRBD2,CASQLERGLAHEQYF,TGTGCCTCCCAGTTAGAGAGGGGACTAGCACACGAGCAGTACTTC